These 28 T cell receptor beta chains were sequenced from one sample in a study of blood T cell repertoires in COVID-19. TCRdb keeps only in-frame clones here, not all; method: immunoSEQ multiplex PCR. The sample gives 120,000 to 150,000 clones, around nine tenths of which show up once; around 8.6% is in the top ten. The sequencing sample was made of peripheral blood. Receptor source: a woman in her fifties or sixties with active or convalescent COVID-19.

The chain couples TRBV12-5 to TRBJ1-5, with a possible D match to TRBD1 (6 bases). CDR3 length: 15 amino acids. Germline V CDR1 and CDR2: LGHNT, FRNRAP. With 7 bases removed from V and 4 bases from J, the gap between germline ends came to 17 bases. This CDR3 is CASAPGQKPNQPQHF. CDR3 bases: TGTGCTAGTGCCCCCGGACAGAAGCCTAATCAGCCCCAGCATTTT.

This clone was counted a few times. The genes are TRBV4-1 and TRBJ1-5; 7 bases are shared with TRBD1. The CDR3 consists of 15 residues. V gave up 4 bases and J gave up 7 bases; unmatched junction bases: 10. In germline, CDR1 is MGHRA, CDR2 YSYEKL. Written as DNA, the CDR3 is TGCGCCAGCAGCCGCGGAGGGGCAGGGGGACAGCCCCAGCATTTT. Residues: CASSRGGAGGQPQHF.

For this clone: Other DNA sequences of this sample code for an identical CDR3. The chain recombines TRBV5-1 with TRBJ2-2, with 11 bases aligning to TRBD1. From germline, CDR1 is SGHRS and CDR2 YFSETQ. The trim removed 0 bases at V and 0 bases at J, leaving 4 bases unmatched. The CDR3 spans 18 residues. Here the CDR3 DNA reads TGCGCCAGCAGCTTGGAGCGGACAGGGGGCTCGAACACCGGGGAGCTGTTTTTT. Protein: CASSLERTGGSNTGELFF.

The J gene is TRBJ2-1, the V gene TRBV4-3, with D possibly matching TRBD2 (6 bases). Trimming stripped 3 bases from V and 4 bases from J, with 13 bases between. Germline loops: CDR1 LGHNA, CDR2 YSLEER. The CDR3 runs 15 residues. CDR3 DNA sequence: TGCGCCAGCAGCCATAATAGCGGTCCATACAATGAGCAGTTCTTC. Its protein product is CASSHNSGPYNEQFF.

The chain couples TRBV9 to TRBJ2-1, with a possible D match to TRBD2 (6 bases). V lost 0 bases to trimming and J lost 4 bases, with 14 bases between them. Germline V gene data show CDR1 as SGDLS and CDR2 as YYNGEE. The CDR3 has 16 residues. The CDR3 region has the DNA TGTGCCAGCAGCGTAGAGAGGTTAGCGGCTTACAATGAGCAGTTCTTC. This translates into CASSVERLAAYNEQFF.

J is TRBJ2-6 and V is TRBV19; 7 bases match TRBD1. In germline, CDR1 is LNHDA, CDR2 SQIVND (reference sequence). This CDR3 has 15 residues. V was clipped by 6 bases and J by 5 bases; unmatched bases: 7. The CDR3 bases are TGTGCCAGTAGCGTACAGGGGTTAAGGGCCAACGTCCTGACTTTC. Translation gives CASSVQGLRANVLTF.

This chain links TRBV24-1 with TRBJ2-2; perhaps TRBD2 as D (5 bases). The CDR3 is 14 residues long. Trimming took off 9 bases at V and 5 bases at J, with 15 bases between the two ends. CDR1 KGHDR and CDR2 SFDVKD come from the germline V gene. CDR3 in amino acids: CATRSSGETGELFF. The CDR3 DNA follows: TGTGCCACCCGAAGTAGTGGGGAGACCGGGGAGCTGTTTTTT.

The gene calls are TRBV7-9 and TRBJ2-1; D is perhaps TRBD2 (6 bases). The germline V and J ends were trimmed by 0 bases and 6 bases, with 9 bases remaining between them. Germline CDR1 reads SEHNR; CDR2 reads FQNEAQ (reference sequence). The CDR3 consists of 14 residues. The CDR3 reads CASSLAGGSNEQFF. CDR3 nucleotide sequence: TGTGCCAGCAGCTTAGCGGGGGGATCCAATGAGCAGTTCTTC.

This sequence joins TRBV11-2 and TRBJ2-2, with 12 bases matching TRBD2. The CDR3 has 17 residues. Trimming removed 5 bases from V and 5 bases from J; junction bases left unmatched: 9. The germline V gene has CDR1 SGHAT and CDR2 FQNNGV. The CDR3: CASSDRLAGALTGELFF. The CDR3 bases are TGTGCCAGCAGCGATCGACTAGCGGGGGCCTTAACCGGGGAGCTGTTTTTT.

The rearrangement uses TRBV5-1 and TRBJ1-6, with TRBD1 matching over 11 bases. The V and J ends lost 8 bases and 9 bases, in that order; junction bases with no gene match: 10. CDR3 length equals 15 residues. From germline, CDR1 is SGHRS and CDR2 YFSETQ. The CDR3 spells CASNIGQGASSPLHF. The CDR3 DNA reads TGCGCCAGTAATATAGGACAGGGGGCAAGTTCACCCCTCCACTTT.

A few counts support this clone. This sequence joins TRBV5-4 and TRBJ1-2, with D maybe TRBD1 (6 bases). There are 14 residues in the CDR3. Looked up from germline, CDR1 is SGHNT and CDR2 is YYREEE (reference sequence). Trimming left V 4 bases short and J 4 bases short, with 14 bases between. CDR3 amino acids: CASSIQGEGYGYTF. CDR3 DNA: TGTGCCAGCAGCATACAGGGAGAGGGCTATGGCTACACCTTC.

J is TRBJ1-4 and V is TRBV19, with TRBD1 matching 8 bases. CDR1 and CDR2 (germline): LNHDA, SQIVND (reference sequence). CDR3 length equals 15 residues. V lost 3 bases and J lost 2; bases outside the gene matches: 2. CDR3 nucleotides: TGTGCCAGTAGTATGCGGACAGGGACTAATGAAAAACTGTTTTTT. This translates into CASSMRTGTNEKLFF.

V is TRBV18 and J is TRBJ2-3, with D hard to call. CDR3 length: 15 residues. V was clipped by 4 bases and J by 0 bases, with 11 bases between them. Germline V lookup: CDR1 KGHSH, CDR2 LQKENI. CDR3: CASSLLTGSTDTQYF. The CDR3, as DNA: TGTGCCAGCTCACTGCTGACTGGTAGCACAGATACGCAGTATTTT.

This clone appeared a few times. J is TRBJ2-2 and V is TRBV5-4, with a weak D call TRBD2 (6 bases). CDR3 size: 15 residues. The germline V and J ends were trimmed by 2 bases and 4 bases, with 12 bases remaining between them. Germline CDR1 reads SGHNT; CDR2 reads YYREEE (reference sequence). The CDR3 here is CASSLVGGTTGELFF. The CDR3 DNA reads TGTGCCAGCAGCTTAGTAGGCGGGACCACCGGGGAGCTGTTTTTT.

The chain has TRBV30 and TRBJ1-2; D not certain. This CDR3 spans 14 amino acids. The germline V gene has CDR1 GTSNPN and CDR2 SVGIG (reference sequence). The ends were cut back, 2 bases at V and 6 bases at J, with 16 bases in the middle. The CDR3 protein is CAWSFGYPRNGYTF. The CDR3 DNA follows: TGTGCCTGGAGTTTTGGGTACCCGAGGAATGGCTACACCTTC.

This clone was seen just once. The chain is built from TRBV6-2 or TRBV6-3 and TRBJ1-1, with 9 bases lining up with TRBD1. The germline V gene encodes CDR1 MNHEY and CDR2 SVGEGT. The CDR3 runs to 16 residues. Trimming at V came to 3 bases and at J to 1 base, leaving 6 bases not matched to a gene. The CDR3 sequence: CASSYTTGGRNTEAFF. CDR3 nucleotide sequence: TGTGCCAGCAGTTATACCACAGGGGGCAGGAACACTGAAGCTTTCTTT.

The V gene is TRBV4-1, the J gene TRBJ1-2, with TRBD1 identical over 10 bases. CDR1 and CDR2 from the germline V gene are MGHRA and YSYEKL. The CDR3 loop spans 16 amino acids. The V and J ends lost 2 bases and 7 bases, in that order; junction bases with no gene match: 10. The CDR3: CASSQLPGQGYSGYTF. CDR3 in DNA: TGCGCCAGCAGCCAATTGCCGGGACAGGGGTACTCTGGCTACACCTTC.

The chain links TRBV5-4 to TRBJ2-7; tentative D call: TRBD2 (6 bases). CDR3 length equals 15 residues. Germline-derived CDR1 and CDR2 are SGHNT and YYREEE (reference sequence). V was clipped by 4 bases and J by 0 bases, with 14 bases between them. The CDR3 DNA follows: TGTGCCAGCAGCGGGCGGGATAGGGACTCCTACGAGCAGTACTTC. Its translation: CASSGRDRDSYEQYF.

This clone has just one count. The chain carries TRBV11-3 and TRBJ2-7, with a possible D match to TRBD1 (5 bases). This CDR3 comprises 14 residues. Trimming took 0 bases from V and 1 from J, leaving 7 bases between them. Germline values: CDR1 SGHNT, CDR2 YENEEA. The CDR3 DNA is TGTGCCAGCAGCTTAGACGACAGTTCCTACGAGCAGTACTTC. Encoded protein: CASSLDDSSYEQYF.

The chain couples TRBV29-1 to TRBJ1-1; D is unresolved. The CDR3 is 12 amino acids. The germline CDR1 and CDR2 sequences are SQVTM and ANQGSEA. V gave up 7 bases and J gave up 1 base, with 10 bases separating them. Written as DNA, the CDR3 is TGCAGCGCAACCGACACGAACACTGAAGCTTTCTTT. This codes for CSATDTNTEAFF.

The chain recombines TRBV2 with TRBJ1-6, with 8 bases fitting TRBD1. The trim removed 6 bases at V and 6 bases at J, leaving 4 bases unmatched. The CDR3 is 14 amino acids. Germline CDR1 SNHLY, CDR2 FYNNEI. The CDR3: CASRIDRGNSPLHF. The CDR3, as DNA: TGTGCCAGCAGGATCGACAGGGGTAATTCACCCCTCCACTTT. Complete variable domain (other parts from reference TRBV2 and TRBJ1-6): EPEVTQTPSHQVTQMGQEVILRCVPISNHLYFYWYRQILGQKVEFLVSFYNNEISEKSEIFDDQFSVERPDGSNFTLKIRSTKLEDSAMYFCASRIDRGNSPLHFGNGTRLTVT.

The chain has TRBV9 and TRBJ1-6; a possible D gene is TRBD1 (5 bases). This CDR3 region has 12 residues. The germline CDR1 and CDR2 sequences are SGDLS and YYNGEE. V was cut by 4 bases and J by 12 bases, with 11 bases left in between. The DNA of the CDR3 is TGTGCCAGCAGCCCAACGGGGGGACCCCTCCACTTT. The encoded protein is CASSPTGGPLHF.

This chain joins TRBV7-2 and TRBJ2-7, with TRBD2 matching 8 bases. V trimming: 1 base; J trimming: 2 bases; junction bases outside the gene matches: 7. This CDR3 is built from 16 residues. Looked up from germline, CDR1 is SGHTA and CDR2 is FQGNSA. Here the CDR3 reads CASSLVAGGRTYEQYF. The CDR3 DNA reads as TGTGCCAGCAGCTTAGTGGCGGGGGGTCGGACCTACGAGCAGTACTTC. Filled out from reference TRBV7-2 and TRBJ2-7, the complete variable domain reads GAGVSQSPSNKVTEKGKDVELRCDPISGHTALYWYRQSLGQGLEFLIYFQGNSAPDKSGLPSDRFSAERTGGSVSTLTIQRTQQEDSAVYLCASSLVAGGRTYEQYFGPGTRLTVT.

The chain carries TRBV15 and TRBJ1-4, with a tentative D call TRBD1 (6 bases). Trimming shortened V by 4 bases and J by 5 bases, and 14 bases separated the two germline ends. There are 15 residues in the CDR3. Germline lookup yields CDR1 LNHNV and CDR2 YYDKDF (reference sequence). The CDR3 reads CATSISTGLNEKLFF. The CDR3 bases are TGTGCCACCAGCATTTCGACAGGCCTGAATGAAAAACTGTTTTTT. The variable domain in full, completed from reference TRBV15 and TRBJ1-4, reads DAMVIQNPRYQVTQFGKPVTLSCSQTLNHNVMYWYQQKSSQAPKLLFHYYDKDFNNEADTPDNFQSRRPNTSFCFLDIRSPGLGDTAMYLCATSISTGLNEKLFFGSGTQLSVL.

The CDR3 is CASSDGQEYQETQYF. CDR3 in DNA: TGTGCCAGCAGTGATGGACAGGAGTACCAAGAGACCCAGTACTTC. The genes are TRBV5-4 and TRBJ2-5; 7 bases match TRBD1. CDR1 and CDR2 from the germline V gene are SGHNT and YYREEE (reference sequence). The J segment lost 0 bases and the V segment lost 5 bases, leaving 7 bases of the junction unmatched. The CDR3 runs to 15 residues.

This chain links TRBV5-4 with TRBJ2-7; possible D gene TRBD2, 6 bases. The CDR3 loop spans 16 amino acids. V was clipped by 2 bases and J by 2 bases, with 17 bases between them. Germline CDR1 and CDR2: SGHNT and YYREEE (reference sequence). CDR3 region: CASSFPPVEGPYEQYF. The DNA for the CDR3 is TGTGCCAGCAGCTTCCCACCGGTGGAGGGCCCCTACGAGCAGTACTTC.

V usage is TRBV28 and J usage is TRBJ1-4; D may be TRBD1 (6 bases). Trimming shortened V by 2 bases and J by 7 bases, and 11 bases separated the two germline ends. This CDR3 has 14 amino acids. Germline CDR1 is MDHEN and CDR2 is SYDVKM. The CDR3 nucleotides read TGTGCCAGCAGTTTACAGGGGCTCGGTGAAAAACTGTTTTTT. Protein product: CASSLQGLGEKLFF.

V usage is TRBV6-2 or TRBV6-3 and J usage is TRBJ1-5, with D tentatively TRBD1 (6 bases). The CDR3 has 16 residues. Germline values: CDR1 MNHEY, CDR2 SVGEGT. V dropped 5 bases and J dropped 7 bases, with 21 bases sitting between them. CDR3 DNA sequence: TGTGCCAGCAGTGACCCCCGGGGGGGCGTAAGCCAGCCCCAGCATTTT. It is translated as CASSDPRGGVSQPQHF.